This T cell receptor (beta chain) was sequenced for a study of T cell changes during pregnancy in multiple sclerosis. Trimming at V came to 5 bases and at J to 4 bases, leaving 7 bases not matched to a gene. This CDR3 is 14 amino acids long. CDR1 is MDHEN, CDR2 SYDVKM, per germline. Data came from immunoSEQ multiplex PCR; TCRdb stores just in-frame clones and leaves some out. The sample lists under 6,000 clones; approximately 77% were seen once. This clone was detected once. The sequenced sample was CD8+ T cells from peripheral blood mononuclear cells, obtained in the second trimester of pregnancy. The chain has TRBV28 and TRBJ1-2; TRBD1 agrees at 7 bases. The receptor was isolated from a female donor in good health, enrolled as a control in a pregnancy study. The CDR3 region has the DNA TGTGCCAGCAGTCTCAGGGGGGCGGGCTATGGCTACACCTTC. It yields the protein CASSLRGAGYGYTF.